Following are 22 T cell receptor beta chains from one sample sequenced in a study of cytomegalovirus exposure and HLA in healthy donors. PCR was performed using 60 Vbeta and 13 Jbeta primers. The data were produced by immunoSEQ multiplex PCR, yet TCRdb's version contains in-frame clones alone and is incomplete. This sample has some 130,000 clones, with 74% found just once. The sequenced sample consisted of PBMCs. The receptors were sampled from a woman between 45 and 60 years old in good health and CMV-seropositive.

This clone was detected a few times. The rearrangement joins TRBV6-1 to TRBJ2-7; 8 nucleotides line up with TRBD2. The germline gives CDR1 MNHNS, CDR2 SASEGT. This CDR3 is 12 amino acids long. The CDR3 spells CATGGRGGEQYF. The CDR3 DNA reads TGTGCTACGGGAGGGAGGGGCGGCGAGCAGTACTTC.

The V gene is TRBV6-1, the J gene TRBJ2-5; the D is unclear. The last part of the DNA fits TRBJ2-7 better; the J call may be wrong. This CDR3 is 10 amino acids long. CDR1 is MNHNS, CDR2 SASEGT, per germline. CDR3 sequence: CATSVHEQYF. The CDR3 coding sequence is TGTGCCACCTCCGTTCACGAGCAGTACTTC.

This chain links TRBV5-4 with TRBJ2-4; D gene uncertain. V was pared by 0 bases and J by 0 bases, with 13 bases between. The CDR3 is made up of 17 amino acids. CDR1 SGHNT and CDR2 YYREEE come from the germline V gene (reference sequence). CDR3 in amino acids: CASSLGQNSIAKNIQYF. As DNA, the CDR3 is TGTGCCAGCAGCTTGGGACAAAACTCCATAGCCAAAAACATTCAGTACTTC.

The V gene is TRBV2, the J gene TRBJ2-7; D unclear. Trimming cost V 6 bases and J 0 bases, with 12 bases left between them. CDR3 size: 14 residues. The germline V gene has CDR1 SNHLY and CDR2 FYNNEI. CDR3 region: CASSRSPGSYEQYF. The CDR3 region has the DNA TGTGCCAGCAGCCGGAGCCCGGGCTCCTACGAGCAGTACTTC.

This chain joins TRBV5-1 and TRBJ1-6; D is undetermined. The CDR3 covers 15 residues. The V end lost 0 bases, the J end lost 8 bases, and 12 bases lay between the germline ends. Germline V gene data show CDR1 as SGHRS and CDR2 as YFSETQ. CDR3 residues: CASSLESGVDSPLHF. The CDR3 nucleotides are TGCGCCAGCAGCTTGGAATCGGGAGTGGATTCACCCCTCCACTTT.

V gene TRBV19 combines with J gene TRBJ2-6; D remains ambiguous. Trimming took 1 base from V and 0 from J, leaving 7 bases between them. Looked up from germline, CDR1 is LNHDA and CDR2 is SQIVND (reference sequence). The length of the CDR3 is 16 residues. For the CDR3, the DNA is TGTGCCAGTAGTATAGTGGGCATCTCTGGGGCCAACGTCCTGACTTTC. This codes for CASSIVGISGANVLTF.

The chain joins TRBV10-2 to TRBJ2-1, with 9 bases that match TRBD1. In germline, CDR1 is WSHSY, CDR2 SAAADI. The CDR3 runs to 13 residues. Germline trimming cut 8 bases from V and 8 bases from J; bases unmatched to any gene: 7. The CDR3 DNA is TGCGCCAGCGGACAGGGGAGGTCCGATGAGCAGTTCTTC. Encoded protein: CASGQGRSDEQFF.

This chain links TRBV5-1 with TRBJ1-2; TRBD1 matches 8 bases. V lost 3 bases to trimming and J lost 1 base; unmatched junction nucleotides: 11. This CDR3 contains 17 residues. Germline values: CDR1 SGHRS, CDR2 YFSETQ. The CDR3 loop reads CASSSGQALALNYGYTF. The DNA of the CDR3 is TGCGCCAGCAGCTCGGGACAGGCTTTAGCCCTTAACTATGGCTACACCTTC.

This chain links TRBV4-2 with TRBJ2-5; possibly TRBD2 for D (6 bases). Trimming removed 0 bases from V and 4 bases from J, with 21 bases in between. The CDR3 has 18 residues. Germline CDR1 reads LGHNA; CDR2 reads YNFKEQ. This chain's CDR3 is CASSQEGSRRDSRETQYF. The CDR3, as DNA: TGTGCCAGCAGCCAAGAAGGATCGAGGAGGGATAGTCGAGAGACCCAGTACTTC.

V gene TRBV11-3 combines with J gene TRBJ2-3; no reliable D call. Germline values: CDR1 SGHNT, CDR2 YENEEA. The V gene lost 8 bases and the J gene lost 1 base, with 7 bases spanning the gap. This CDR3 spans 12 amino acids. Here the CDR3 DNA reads TGTGCCAGCCGGTACGGCACAGATACGCAGTATTTT. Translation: CASRYGTDTQYF.

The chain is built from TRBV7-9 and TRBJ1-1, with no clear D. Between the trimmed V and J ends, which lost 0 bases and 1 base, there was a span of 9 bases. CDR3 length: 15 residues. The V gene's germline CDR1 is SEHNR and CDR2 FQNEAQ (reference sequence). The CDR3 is CASSLAWETNTEAFF. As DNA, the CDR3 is TGTGCCAGCAGCTTAGCTTGGGAGACGAACACTGAAGCTTTCTTT.

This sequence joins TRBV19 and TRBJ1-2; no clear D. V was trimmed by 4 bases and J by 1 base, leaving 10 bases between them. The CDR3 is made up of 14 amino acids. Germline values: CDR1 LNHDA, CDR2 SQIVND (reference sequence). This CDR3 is CASSSGLVNYGYTF. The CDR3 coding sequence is TGTGCCAGTAGTAGTGGTTTAGTTAACTATGGCTACACCTTC.

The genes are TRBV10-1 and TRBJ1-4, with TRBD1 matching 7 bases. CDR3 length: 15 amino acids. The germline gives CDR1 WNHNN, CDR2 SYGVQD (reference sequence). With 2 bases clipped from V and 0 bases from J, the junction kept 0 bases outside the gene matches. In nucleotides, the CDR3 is TGCGCCAGCAGTGAGGGGACAGCAACTAATGAAAAACTGTTTTTT. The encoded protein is CASSEGTATNEKLFF.

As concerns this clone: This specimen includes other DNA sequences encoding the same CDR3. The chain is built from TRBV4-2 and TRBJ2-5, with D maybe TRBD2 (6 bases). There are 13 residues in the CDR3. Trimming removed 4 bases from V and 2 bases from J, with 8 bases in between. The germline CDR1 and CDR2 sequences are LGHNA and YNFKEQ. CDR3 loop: CASSRGLQETQYF. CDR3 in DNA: TGTGCCAGCAGCCGGGGACTTCAAGAGACCCAGTACTTC.

The CDR3 is CASSLENMETQYF. The CDR3 DNA is TGTGCCAGCAGCTTAGAAAATATGGAGACCCAGTACTTC. The chain joins TRBV7-7 to TRBJ2-5; unclear D gene. Trimming took 1 base from V and 5 from J, leaving 8 bases between them. The germline CDR1 and CDR2 sequences are SSHAT and FNYEAQ (reference sequence). CDR3 length: 13 residues. The variable domain in full, completed from reference TRBV7-7 and TRBJ2-5, reads GAGVSQSPRYKVTKRGQDVTLRCDPISSHATLYWYQQALGQGPEFLTYFNYEAQPDKSGLPSDRFSAERPEGSISTLTIQRTEQRDSAMYRCASSLENMETQYFGPGTRLLVL.

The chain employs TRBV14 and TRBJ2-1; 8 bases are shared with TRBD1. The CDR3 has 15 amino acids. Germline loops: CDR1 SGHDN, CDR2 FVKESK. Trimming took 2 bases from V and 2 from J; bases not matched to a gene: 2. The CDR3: CASSQLTGAYNEQFF. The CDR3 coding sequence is TGTGCCAGCAGCCAACTGACAGGGGCCTACAATGAGCAGTTCTTC.

This chain's CDR3 is CASSPGPLGGTQYF. As DNA, the CDR3 is TGTGCCAGCAGCCCGGGACCGCTCGGGGGGACCCAGTACTTC. V is TRBV11-3 and J is TRBJ2-5; TRBD2 might be the D (6 bases). The CDR3 loop spans 14 amino acids. V lost 5 bases and J 7 bases, leaving 17 bases between the germline ends. Germline V lookup: CDR1 SGHNT, CDR2 YENEEA.

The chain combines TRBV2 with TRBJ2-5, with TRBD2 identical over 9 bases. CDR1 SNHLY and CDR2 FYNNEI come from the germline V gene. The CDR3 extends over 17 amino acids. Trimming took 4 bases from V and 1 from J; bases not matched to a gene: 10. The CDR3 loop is CASSGASGDRSQETQYF. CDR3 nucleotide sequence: TGTGCCAGCAGTGGCGCTAGCGGGGACCGCTCCCAAGAGACCCAGTACTTC.

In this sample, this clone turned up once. CDR3 bases: TGTGCCAGCAGTGACTCGCCTTGGACAGAAACTGAAGCTTTCTTT. Translated: CASSDSPWTETEAFF. V is TRBV6-1 and J is TRBJ1-1, with D possibly TRBD1 on 6 matching bases. From germline, CDR1 is MNHNS and CDR2 SASEGT. V lost 3 bases and J 5 bases, leaving 16 bases between the germline ends. This CDR3 spans 15 amino acids.

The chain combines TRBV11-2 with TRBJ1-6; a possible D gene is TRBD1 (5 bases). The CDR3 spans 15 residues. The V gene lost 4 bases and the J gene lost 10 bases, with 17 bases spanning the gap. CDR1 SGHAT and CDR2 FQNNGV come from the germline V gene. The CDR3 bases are TGTGCCAGCAGCTGGCGGGGCAGGGTAGGGTCACCCCTCCACTTT. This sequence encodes CASSWRGRVGSPLHF. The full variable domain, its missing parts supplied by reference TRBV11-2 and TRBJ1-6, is EAGVAQSPRYKIIEKRQSVAFWCNPISGHATLYWYQQILGQGPKLLIQFQNNGVVDDSQLPKDRFSAERLKGVDSTLKIQPAKLEDSAVYLCASSWRGRVGSPLHFGNGTRLTVT.

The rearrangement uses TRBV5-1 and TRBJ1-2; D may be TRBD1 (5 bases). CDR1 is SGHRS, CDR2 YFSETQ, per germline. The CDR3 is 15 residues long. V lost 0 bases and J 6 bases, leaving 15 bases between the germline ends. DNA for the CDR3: TGCGCCAGCAGCTTGGCGGGCAGGGAGGAGAATGGCTACACCTTC. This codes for CASSLAGREENGYTF.

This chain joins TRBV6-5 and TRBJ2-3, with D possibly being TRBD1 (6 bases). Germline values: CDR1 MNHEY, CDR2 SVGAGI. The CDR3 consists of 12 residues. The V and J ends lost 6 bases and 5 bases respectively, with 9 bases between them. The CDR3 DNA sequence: TGTGCCAGCAGATCAGGGGTAGATACGCAGTATTTT. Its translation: CASRSGVDTQYF.